The source of this TCR beta chain is a study of radiation and T cells in renal cell carcinoma. About the study: Nephrectomy followed 15 Gy stereotactic body radiation by 4 weeks. Study results and limitations: From baseline, blood top tumor clonotypes peaked at 2 weeks post-radiation.

Assay used: immunoSEQ multiplex PCR; TCRdb lists only in-frame clones, some missing. The table lists about 150,000 clones, 70% to 90% of them singletons, with approximately 12% in the top ten. The CDR3 is made up of 15 amino acids. J gave up 10 bases and V 3 bases, and 11 bases lay outside the gene matches. CDR1 and CDR2 from the germline V gene are LNHDA and SQIVND (reference sequence). Time point here: baseline pretreatment blood. The sample's treatment: 15 Gy SBRT to primary tumor, nephrectomy 4 weeks later. As for this clone: What it binds is not known.

The input for sequencing was blood, taken from a patient whose treatment included radiotherapy and nephrectomy. The chain carries TRBV19 and TRBJ2-1, with 8 bases aligning to TRBD2. This receptor was taken from a woman aged 45 to 65 with renal cell carcinoma. The CDR3: CASSMRSPGLGEQFF. DNA for the CDR3: TGTGCCAGTAGTATGCGGTCCCCGGGACTAGGAGAGCAGTTCTTC.